The 22 T cell receptor beta chains below were found in one sample sequenced in a study of cytomegalovirus exposure and HLA in healthy donors. PCR primers comprised 60 Vbeta and 13 Jbeta primers. The data were produced by immunoSEQ multiplex PCR, yet TCRdb's version contains in-frame clones alone and is incomplete. The sample has 200,000 to 300,000 clones; about four fifths are singletons. Sequenced: PBMCs. The receptors here all came from a woman aged 35 to 49 in good health and CMV-seropositive.

The V and J genes are TRBV30 and TRBJ2-3; 13 bases fit TRBD2. Germline assignment: CDR1 GTSNPN and CDR2 SVGIG (reference sequence). J was trimmed by 4 bases and V by 1 base; bases with no gene match: 8. CDR3 length equals 17 residues. DNA for the CDR3: TGTGCCTGGAGTGACCAGACTAGCGGGAGGCCCCCAGATACGCAGTATTTT. As protein: CAWSDQTSGRPPDTQYF.

In DNA form, the CDR3 reads TGTGCCTGGAGTCGGACAGGCATGGGCGAAAAACTGTTTTTT. It is translated as CAWSRTGMGEKLFF. The rearrangement joins TRBV30 to TRBJ1-4, with TRBD1 matching 7 bases. Germline CDR1 is GTSNPN and CDR2 is SVGIG (reference sequence). The junction had 8 bases not matched to a gene; V was cut back by 2 bases and J by 8 bases. CDR3 length: 14 amino acids.

This sequence joins TRBV7-3 and TRBJ2-3; no definite D call. Trimming removed 5 bases at V and 6 bases at J, with 9 bases between. The CDR3 runs 12 residues. The germline CDR1 and CDR2 sequences are SGHTA and FQGTGA. CDR3 in DNA: TGTGCCAGCAGCCCCCTCGGGGATACGCAGTATTTT. Translation gives CASSPLGDTQYF.

The rearrangement links TRBV11-2 to TRBJ2-7; TRBD1 matches 7 bases. V shed 1 base, J shed 6 bases, and the junction held 6 bases outside the gene matches. Germline V lookup: CDR1 SGHAT, CDR2 FQNNGV. The CDR3 extends over 14 amino acids. CDR3 in DNA: TGTGCCAGCAGCTTAGGACAGGGACCGTCCGAGCAGTACTTC. Translation: CASSLGQGPSEQYF.

This chain links TRBV10-3 with TRBJ1-1; the D is unclear. This CDR3 comprises 13 residues. Germline values: CDR1 ENHRY, CDR2 SYGVKD. The ends were cut back, 8 bases at V and 0 bases at J, with 10 bases in the middle. The CDR3 reads CAIAEFMNTEAFF. CDR3 coding DNA: TGTGCCATCGCAGAATTCATGAACACTGAAGCTTTCTTT.

This chain connects TRBV30 to TRBJ2-3; unclear D gene. The CDR3 sequence is 12 residues long. Deletions cut 5 bases from V and 3 bases from J, with 9 bases between. The germline CDR1 and CDR2 sequences are GTSNPN and SVGIG (reference sequence). The DNA of the CDR3 is TGTGCCTGGGGTCCGGTGACAGATACGCAGTATTTT. Translation: CAWGPVTDTQYF.

The rearrangement joins TRBV6-1 to TRBJ2-7, with D tentatively TRBD2 (5 bases). The CDR3 loop spans 11 amino acids. With 11 bases removed from V and 2 bases from J, the gap between germline ends came to 10 bases. Germline values: CDR1 MNHNS, CDR2 SASEGT. CDR3 sequence reads: CAARAPYEQYF. DNA of the CDR3: TGTGCCGCGAGGGCGCCCTACGAGCAGTACTTC.

The chain uses TRBV7-2 and TRBJ2-7; D perhaps matches TRBD2 (5 bases). The length of the CDR3 is 15 residues. Germline values: CDR1 SGHTA, CDR2 FQGNSA. V was pared by 5 bases and J by 6 bases, with 20 bases between. CDR3 sequence reads: CASSKETWRGSEQYF. The CDR3 DNA reads as TGTGCCAGCAGCAAGGAAACCTGGCGAGGGAGCGAGCAGTACTTC.

The J gene is TRBJ2-2, the V gene TRBV9, with 7 bases that match TRBD2. J lost 7 bases, V lost 3 bases, and 9 bases had no gene match. CDR1 and CDR2 from the germline V gene are SGDLS and YYNGEE. The length of the CDR3 is 15 residues. The CDR3, as DNA: TGTGCCAGCAGCGGGACTGGACTAGAGTTCGGGGAGCTGTTTTTT. Translation gives CASSGTGLEFGELFF.

V usage is TRBV10-3 and J usage is TRBJ2-7; 9 nucleotides match TRBD1. The V gene end was trimmed by 6 bases and the J gene end by 2 bases; junction bases not matched to a gene: 5. Per the germline V gene, CDR1 is ENHRY and CDR2 is SYGVKD. The CDR3 loop spans 14 amino acids. CDR3 bases: TGTGCCATCAGCGAGGACAGGGGTCCCTACGAGCAGTACTTC. Encoded protein: CAISEDRGPYEQYF.

The V call is TRBV14, the J call TRBJ1-4; 7 bases match TRBD1. The germline V gene encodes CDR1 SGHDN and CDR2 FVKESK. The trim removed 2 bases at V and 6 bases at J, leaving 9 bases unmatched. This CDR3 is 16 amino acids long. CDR3 nucleotide sequence: TGTGCCAGCAGCCAACTGAGACAGGGATTCGATGAAAAACTGTTTTTT. Translated: CASSQLRQGFDEKLFF.

CDR3 amino acids: CASSPDRLAGDHNEQFF. The CDR3 nucleotides are TGTGCCAGCAGCCCCGACCGACTAGCGGGAGACCACAATGAGCAGTTCTTC. V and J are TRBV13 and TRBJ2-1; 12 bases match TRBD2. The CDR3 runs to 17 residues. Losses at the gene ends were 5 bases for V and 5 bases for J; bases not matched to a gene: 10. Germline loops: CDR1 PRHDT, CDR2 FYEKMQ (reference sequence).

The J gene is TRBJ1-2, the V gene TRBV18; 9 bases agree with TRBD1. The CDR3 covers 14 residues. Germline lookup yields CDR1 KGHSH and CDR2 LQKENI. V lost 6 bases to trimming and J lost 2 bases; unmatched junction nucleotides: 4. The DNA of the CDR3 is TGTGCCAGCTCCCCCGGGACAGGGAACTATGGCTACACCTTC. Translating gives CASSPGTGNYGYTF.

The chain is built from TRBV30 and TRBJ2-5; 7 bases agree with TRBD1. Matching the DNA end better, TRBJ2-7 makes the J call doubtful. Germline CDR1 and CDR2: GTSNPN and SVGIG (reference sequence). This CDR3 region has 12 residues. The CDR3 region is CAGNRGTYEQYF. CDR3 coding DNA: TGTGCTGGAAACAGGGGAACTTACGAGCAGTACTTC.

This chain uses TRBV28 with TRBJ1-4; D not certain. The ends were cut back, 3 bases at V and 0 bases at J, with 8 bases in the middle. The CDR3 length is 15 residues. Germline V gives CDR1 MDHEN, CDR2 SYDVKM. In DNA form, the CDR3 reads TGTGCCAGCAGTTTTGTCGTCCCAACTAATGAAAAACTGTTTTTT. Translation: CASSFVVPTNEKLFF. The whole variable domain, filled in from reference TRBV28 and TRBJ1-4, reads DVKVTQSSRYLVKRTGEKVFLECVQDMDHENMFWYRQDPGLGLRLIYFSYDVKMKEKGDIPEGYSVSREKKERFSLILESASTNQTSMYLCASSFVVPTNEKLFFGSGTQLSVL.

This clone was detected only a few times. The genes are TRBV4-2 and TRBJ2-1; 14 nucleotides match TRBD2. The CDR3 runs to 19 residues. Germline CDR1 and CDR2: LGHNA and YNFKEQ. V gave up 4 bases and J gave up 7 bases; unmatched junction bases: 15. CDR3 sequence (DNA): TGTGCCAGCAGCCGATATTTAACCGGGACTAGCGGGAGAGTGAATGAGCAGTTCTTC. The encoded protein is CASSRYLTGTSGRVNEQFF.

The rearrangement joins TRBV29-1 to TRBJ2-1; perhaps TRBD2 as D (6 bases). Germline V gene data show CDR1 as SQVTM and CDR2 as ANQGSEA. The CDR3 is 14 residues long. Trimming removed 6 bases from V and 4 bases from J, with 16 bases in between. CDR3 loop: CSVLKEGRYNEQFF. CDR3 nucleotide sequence: TGCAGCGTACTAAAGGAGGGGAGATACAATGAGCAGTTCTTC.

The CDR3 nucleotides are TGTGCCAGCAGCTTAGTATCTGGACAGGGTACCGGGGAGCTGTTTTTT. The encoded protein is CASSLVSGQGTGELFF. The V gene is TRBV7-9, the J gene TRBJ2-2, with 8 bases aligning to TRBD1. The CDR3 is 16 residues long. V was clipped by 1 base and J by 5 bases; unmatched bases: 6. Per germline, CDR1 SEHNR and CDR2 FQNEAQ (reference sequence).

The V call is TRBV4-3, the J call TRBJ2-2; weak D call: TRBD2 (5 bases). Germline V gene sequence: CDR1 LGHNA, CDR2 YSLEER. The CDR3 extends over 16 amino acids. Trimming pared 3 bases from V and 2 bases from J, leaving 13 bases between. In DNA, the CDR3 is TGCGCCAGCAGCCATCGAGCACGGACTAACACCGGGGAGCTGTTTTTT. This sequence encodes CASSHRARTNTGELFF.

V usage is TRBV11-1 and J usage is TRBJ2-7; weak D call: TRBD2 (6 bases). V dropped 8 bases and J dropped 4 bases, with 15 bases sitting between them. The germline gives CDR1 SGHAT, CDR2 FQDESV (reference sequence). The CDR3 totals 13 residues. This CDR3 is CASAYLGGYEQYF. For the CDR3, the DNA is TGTGCCAGCGCCTACCTTGGGGGGTACGAGCAGTACTTC.

The rearrangement links TRBV30 to TRBJ2-7, with a weak D call TRBD2 (5 bases). The CDR3 contains 14 residues. V was trimmed by 0 bases and J by 4 bases, leaving 13 bases between them. CDR1 GTSNPN and CDR2 SVGIG come from the germline V gene (reference sequence). DNA for the CDR3: TGTGCCTGGAGTGTCCGGGGTTGGATTTACGAGCAGTACTTC. The encoded protein is CAWSVRGWIYEQYF.

The chain employs TRBV6-6 and TRBJ2-1; 12 nucleotides align to TRBD2. Germline CDR1 is MNHNY and CDR2 is SVGAGI (reference sequence). After removal of 5 bases from V and 8 bases from J, the junction contained 10 bases not matched to a gene. This CDR3 is 16 amino acids long. CDR3 loop: CASSPTTSGRIDEQFF. CDR3 nucleotide sequence: TGTGCCAGCAGTCCAACCACTAGCGGGAGGATCGATGAGCAGTTCTTC.